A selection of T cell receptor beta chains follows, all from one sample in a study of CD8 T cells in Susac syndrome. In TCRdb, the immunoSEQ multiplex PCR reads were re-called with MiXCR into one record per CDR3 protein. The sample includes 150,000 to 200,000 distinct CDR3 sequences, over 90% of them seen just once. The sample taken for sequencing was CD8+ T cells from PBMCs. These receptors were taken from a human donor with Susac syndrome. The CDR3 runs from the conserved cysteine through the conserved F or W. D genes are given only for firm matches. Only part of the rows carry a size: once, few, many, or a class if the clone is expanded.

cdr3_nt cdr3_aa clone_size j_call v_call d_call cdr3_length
TGTGCCAGCAGTTACCTCACCGGGGGTGGAACAGATACGCAGTATTTT CASSYLTGGGTDTQYF . TRBJ2-3 TRBV6-5 . 16
TGTGCCAGCAGTCCGGACAGGGGGCCGACAGATACGCAGTATTTT CASSPDRGPTDTQYF . TRBJ2-3 TRBV12-3/TRBV12-4 TRBD1 15
TGTGCCAGCCGAAGCGGAAGCACAGATACGCAGTATTTT CASRSGSTDTQYF . TRBJ2-3 TRBV28 . 13
TGTGCCAGCAGGGGGACAGGACCGAACACTGAAGCTTTCTTT CASRGTGPNTEAFF . TRBJ1-1 TRBV12-3/TRBV12-4 TRBD1 14
TGTGCCAGCAGTATCTCCACGAATTCACCCCTCCACTTT CASSISTNSPLHF . TRBJ1-6 TRBV27 . 13
TGTGCCACCAGTGATGGGGGTAGCGAGACCCAGTACTTC CATSDGGSETQYF . TRBJ2-5 TRBV24-1 . 13
TGCAGCGTTGAGGAGACAGGCGACTATGGCTACACCTTC CSVEETGDYGYTF . TRBJ1-2 TRBV29-1 . 13
TGTGCCAGCAGCCGAGGCCCCACTAGCGGGAGTGTCCACGAGCAGTACTTC CASSRGPTSGSVHEQYF . TRBJ2-7 TRBV6-1 TRBD2 17
TGTGCCAGCAGTTTACGACAGGGTAGAGGAGAAAAACTGTTTTTT CASSLRQGRGEKLFF once TRBJ1-4 TRBV28 TRBD1 15
TGTGCCAGCAGCCGGTGGACTAGCGACCAAGAGACCCAGTACTTC CASSRWTSDQETQYF . TRBJ2-5 TRBV21-1 . 15
TGTGCCAGCAGCTTTGACTACCACTACAATGAGCAGTTCTTC CASSFDYHYNEQFF . TRBJ2-1 TRBV7-2 . 14
TGTGCCAGCAGCTTAGACTCCGGATCAGGCCAGCCTCACGCCGAGGCAGATACGCAGTATTTT CASSLDSGSGQPHAEADTQYF . TRBJ2-3 TRBV7-3 . 21
TGCGCCAGCAGCTTGGAAGGGACAGGACTTGCAACTAATGAAAAACTGTTTTTT CASSLEGTGLATNEKLFF . TRBJ1-4 TRBV5-1 TRBD1 18
TGTGCCAGCAGCTCGCCTAGCGGGGCCAGAGGCACAGATACGCAGTATTTT CASSSPSGARGTDTQYF . TRBJ2-3 TRBV11-2 TRBD2 17
TGTGCCTGGAGTCTTAGCTACTCCTACGAGCAGTACTTC CAWSLSYSYEQYF . TRBJ2-7 TRBV30 . 13
TGTGCCAGCAGCTCCCCGACAGGGACTAACTATGGCTACACCTTC CASSSPTGTNYGYTF . TRBJ1-2 TRBV7-9 TRBD1 15
TGTGCCAGCAGTTTGCCGGACAATGAGCAGTTCTTC CASSLPDNEQFF . TRBJ2-1 TRBV28 . 12
TGTGCCAGCAGCTTGACTACCGGGACAAAGGGGTCCAATGAGCAGTTCTTC CASSLTTGTKGSNEQFF . TRBJ2-1 TRBV5-6 . 17
TGTGCCAGCAGTGGGACAGGGGGAACTGAAGCTTTCTTT CASSGTGGTEAFF . TRBJ1-1 TRBV6-5 TRBD1 13
TGTGCCAGCAGCCGGAGGGACATGAACACTGAAGCTTTCTTT CASSRRDMNTEAFF . TRBJ1-1 TRBV3-1 . 14
TGCAGCGTTGAAGATCTGGGGAACTATGGCTACACCTTC CSVEDLGNYGYTF . TRBJ1-2 TRBV29-1 . 13
TGTGCCAGCAGTTTGGGAGGTTTTAGCACAGATACGCAGTATTTT CASSLGGFSTDTQYF . TRBJ2-3 TRBV12-3/TRBV12-4 . 15
TGTGCCAGCAGTTCGACAGGGCGCTACGAGCAGTACTTC CASSSTGRYEQYF . TRBJ2-7 TRBV6-5 TRBD1 13
TGCAGCGCCCGGGGGTTATCCTACGAGCAGTACTTC CSARGLSYEQYF few TRBJ2-7 TRBV29-1 . 12
TGCAGCGTTGGGGGGTCCCAGGAGACCCAGTACTTC CSVGGSQETQYF . TRBJ2-5 TRBV29-1 . 12
TGCAGTGCTAGGCAATCGGGGACAGGGGTGCTCTCTGGGGCCAACGTCCTGACTTTC CSARQSGTGVLSGANVLTF . TRBJ2-6 TRBV20-1 TRBD1 19
TGTGCCAGCAGCCCCGTTCTGGACAACACAGATACGCAGTATTTT CASSPVLDNTDTQYF once TRBJ2-3 TRBV7-9 . 15
TGTGCCAGCAGCGTAGAGGCGTTCACAGATACGCAGTATTTT CASSVEAFTDTQYF . TRBJ2-3 TRBV9 . 14
TGTGCCAGCAGCGTACGAGTGATCCAGGGTGGGGGCACAGATACGCAGTATTTT CASSVRVIQGGGTDTQYF . TRBJ2-3 TRBV9 . 18
TGTGCCATCAGCGAGCAGGGACGGGTAACTGAAGCTTTCTTT CAISEQGRVTEAFF . TRBJ1-1 TRBV10-3 . 14
TGTGCCAGCAGCTCGGGAATTAGCAATCAGCCCCAGCATTTT CASSSGISNQPQHF . TRBJ1-5 TRBV7-9 . 14
TGTGCCAGCAGTTCCACCCCGCTCGGGGGTGAGCAGTTCTTC CASSSTPLGGEQFF . TRBJ2-1 TRBV27 . 14
TGTGCCAGCAGCTCGACACTAGCGGGAGGGCCGAGCGGGGAGCTGTTTTTT CASSSTLAGGPSGELFF . TRBJ2-2 TRBV7-8 TRBD2 17
TGCAGCGTTGAATGGGGTAACTATGGCTACACCTTC CSVEWGNYGYTF . TRBJ1-2 TRBV29-1 . 12
TGTGCCAGCAGCCAAGGCACAGGTCTCCACTTT CASSQGTGLHF . TRBJ1-6 TRBV14 . 11
TGTGCCTGGAGCGCACAGGGGAGCAATCAGCCCCAGCATTTT CAWSAQGSNQPQHF . TRBJ1-5 TRBV30 TRBD1 14
TGTGCCAGCAGTTTTGGACTTACGGGCTACGAGCAGTACTTC CASSFGLTGYEQYF . TRBJ2-7 TRBV12-3/TRBV12-4 . 14
TGCGCCAGCAGCTTGGGGGACAGGCAGTACGAGCAGTACTTC CASSLGDRQYEQYF . TRBJ2-7 TRBV5-1 TRBD1 14
TGTGCCAGCGCCGACGTGGGGGGCGGCTATAATTCACCCCTCCACTTT CASADVGGGYNSPLHF . TRBJ1-6 TRBV7-6 . 16
TGCAGTGCTCCGGACAGCCCACGTAACTATGGCTACACCTTC CSAPDSPRNYGYTF once TRBJ1-2 TRBV20-1 . 14
TGTGCCAGCACCGGGCCCCTCCGCAACGAGCAGTACTTC CASTGPLRNEQYF . TRBJ2-7 TRBV12-3/TRBV12-4 . 13
TGCGCCAGCAGCCAAGAAAGCGGGATATCCTACGAGCAGTACTTC CASSQESGISYEQYF once TRBJ2-7 TRBV4-1 TRBD2 15
TGCGCCAGCCGGGACAGGGTGGATGGCTACACCTTC CASRDRVDGYTF . TRBJ1-2 TRBV5-1 TRBD1 12
TGTGCCAGCAACGTCGGGCTAGTTCAAGAGACCCAGTACTTC CASNVGLVQETQYF once TRBJ2-5 TRBV7-9 . 14
TGCAGCGTTGAAGAACACACCACAGATACGCAGTATTTT CSVEEHTTDTQYF once TRBJ2-3 TRBV29-1 . 13
TGTGCCAGCAGGGAATTGAGGACAGATACGCAGTATTTT CASRELRTDTQYF . TRBJ2-3 TRBV27 . 13
TGTGCCAGCAGCGTGGCCCGGGCGGACCTCTATGGCTACACCTTC CASSVARADLYGYTF . TRBJ1-2 TRBV9 . 15
TGCAGCGTCCTGGGGGGGGGCTCAGAGACCCAGTACTTC CSVLGGGSETQYF . TRBJ2-5 TRBV29-1 . 13
TGCGCCAGCAGTGAGTCCCAAACAGGAGGATTAATGAACACTGAAGCTTTCTTT CASSESQTGGLMNTEAFF . TRBJ1-1 TRBV10-1 . 18
TGTGCCAGCAGCAAACCCGACAGGAGTCACCAAGAGACCCAGTACTTC CASSKPDRSHQETQYF . TRBJ2-5 TRBV21-1 . 16